The present T cell receptor (beta chain) was sequenced within a study of blood T cell repertoires in COVID-19. Background on the study: Samples of COVID-19 (acute and convalescent) were obtained from the United States, Italy and Spain. T cells, B-cell-depleted T cells, or PBMCs provided the cDNA or gDNA that served as material.

Clones were sequenced by immunoSEQ multiplex PCR, and TCRdb holds only the in-frame ones, with some missing. The profile shows over 120,000 clones, roughly 87% of them singletons. The CDR3 loop spans 15 amino acids. Germline-derived CDR1 and CDR2 are SGHNT and YYREEE (reference sequence). Trimming cost V 1 base and J 4 bases; bases outside gene matches: 4. This clonotype was sampled from a human donor in a cohort sampled during active COVID-19. Sequencing was performed on peripheral blood. The chain links TRBV5-4 to TRBJ2-1, with TRBD1 identical over 8 bases. CDR3 amino acids: CASSLQGANYNEQFF. CDR3 nucleotides: TGTGCCAGCAGCTTGCAGGGGGCGAATTACAATGAGCAGTTCTTC.